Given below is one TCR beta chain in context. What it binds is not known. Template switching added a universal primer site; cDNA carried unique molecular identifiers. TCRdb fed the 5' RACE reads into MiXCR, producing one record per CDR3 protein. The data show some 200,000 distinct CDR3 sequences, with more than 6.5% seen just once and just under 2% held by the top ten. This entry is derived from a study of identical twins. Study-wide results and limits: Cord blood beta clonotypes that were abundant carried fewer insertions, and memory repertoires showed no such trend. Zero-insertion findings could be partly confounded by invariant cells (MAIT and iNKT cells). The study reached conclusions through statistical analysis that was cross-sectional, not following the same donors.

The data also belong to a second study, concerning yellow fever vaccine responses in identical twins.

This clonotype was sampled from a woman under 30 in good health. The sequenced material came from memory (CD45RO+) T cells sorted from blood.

The CDR3 here is CASSLDPRQGSSYNSPLHF. The CDR3 DNA sequence: TGTGCCAGCAGCTTAGACCCCCGACAGGGGAGCTCCTATAATTCACCCCTCCACTTT. This chain uses TRBV11-1 with TRBJ1-6, with 8 bases aligning to TRBD1. The CDR3 extends over 19 amino acids. V trimming: 1 base; J trimming: 0 bases; junction bases outside the gene matches: 8. Germline values: CDR1 SGHAT, CDR2 FQDESV (reference sequence).